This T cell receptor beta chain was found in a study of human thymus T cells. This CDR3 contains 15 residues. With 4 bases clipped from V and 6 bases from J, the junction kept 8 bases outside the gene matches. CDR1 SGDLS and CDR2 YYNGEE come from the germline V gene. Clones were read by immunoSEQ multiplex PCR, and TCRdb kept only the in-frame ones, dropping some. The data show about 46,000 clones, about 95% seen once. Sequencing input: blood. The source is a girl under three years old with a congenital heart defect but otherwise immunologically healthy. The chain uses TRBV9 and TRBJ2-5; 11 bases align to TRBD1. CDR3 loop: CASSTGTGGWKTQYF. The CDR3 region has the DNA TGTGCCAGCAGCACCGGGACAGGGGGTTGGAAGACCCAGTACTTC.